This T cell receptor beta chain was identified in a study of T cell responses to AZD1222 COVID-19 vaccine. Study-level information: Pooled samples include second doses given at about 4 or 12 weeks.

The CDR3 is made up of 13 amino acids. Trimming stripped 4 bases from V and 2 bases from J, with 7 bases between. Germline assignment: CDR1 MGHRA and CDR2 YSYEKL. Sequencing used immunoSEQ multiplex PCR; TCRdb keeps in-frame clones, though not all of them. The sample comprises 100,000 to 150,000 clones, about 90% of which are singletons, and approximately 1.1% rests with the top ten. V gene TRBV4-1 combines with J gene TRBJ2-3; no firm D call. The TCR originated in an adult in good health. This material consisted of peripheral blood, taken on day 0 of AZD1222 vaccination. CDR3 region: CASSRVHTDTQYF. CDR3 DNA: TGCGCCAGCAGCCGGGTGCACACAGATACGCAGTATTTT.